The rows below give T cell receptor beta chains drawn from one sample of a study of cytomegalovirus exposure and HLA in healthy donors. The table came from immunoSEQ multiplex PCR; TCRdb's copy has only in-frame clones and leaves some out. The top ten hold roughly 1.8% of the sample, which has over 50,000 clones, about 86% seen once. Sequencing was carried out using PBMCs. The receptors stem from a man aged 40-50 years in good health and CMV-seronegative. CDR3s include the opening cysteine and the closing phenylalanine or tryptophan. Fields, in order: clone size, V gene, CDR3 protein. Only part of the rows carry a size: once, few, many, or a class if the clone is expanded.

clone_size: -
v_call: TRBV12-2
cdr3_aa: CASRTAGGPIHSYEQYF

clone_size: -
v_call: TRBV5-5
cdr3_aa: CASRQTGGLNTEAFF

clone_size: once
v_call: TRBV5-4
cdr3_aa: CASSLVGTGGRELFF

clone_size: few
v_call: TRBV5-1
cdr3_aa: CASSPGRGGRGEQFF

clone_size: -
v_call: TRBV30
cdr3_aa: CAWSVWGQGAKRNSPLHF

clone_size: -
v_call: TRBV30
cdr3_aa: CAWSRDRTSSGANVLTF

clone_size: -
v_call: TRBV5-1
cdr3_aa: CASSFQRGSYNEQFF

clone_size: -
v_call: TRBV19
cdr3_aa: CASSTKPPLTGAEAFF

clone_size: -
v_call: TRBV7-2
cdr3_aa: CASSRLGSTNEQFF

clone_size: few
v_call: TRBV2
cdr3_aa: CASRPGQPNTEAFF

clone_size: once
v_call: TRBV19
cdr3_aa: CASSDQGAGEQYF

clone_size: -
v_call: TRBV7-3
cdr3_aa: CASSSTGTKNNEQFF

clone_size: -
v_call: TRBV11-3
cdr3_aa: CASSLVIAGGPGANVLTF

clone_size: -
v_call: TRBV5-4
cdr3_aa: CASSLLWDKQETQYF

clone_size: -
v_call: TRBV5-6
cdr3_aa: CASSEGTALGFF

clone_size: -
v_call: TRBV9
cdr3_aa: CASSVAGGIETQYF

clone_size: -
v_call: TRBV28
cdr3_aa: CASSPSWAGAFF

clone_size: -
v_call: TRBV6-5
cdr3_aa: CASSQHRGRETQYF

clone_size: -
v_call: TRBV28
cdr3_aa: CASSSGQVDNEKLFF

clone_size: -
v_call: TRBV5-4
cdr3_aa: CASSIRQGRPEAFF

clone_size: once
v_call: TRBV5-1
cdr3_aa: CASSLGASGTSRTGELFF

clone_size: -
v_call: TRBV5-6
cdr3_aa: CASRNTGNTGELFF

clone_size: few
v_call: TRBV30
cdr3_aa: CAVEMSSGNTIYF

clone_size: -
v_call: TRBV6-5
cdr3_aa: CASSRDSLGADTQYF

clone_size: -
v_call: TRBV30
cdr3_aa: CAWSVWQPGLNSPLHF

clone_size: once
v_call: TRBV14
cdr3_aa: CASRTGLWNSPLHF

clone_size: -
v_call: TRBV5-1
cdr3_aa: CASSSQGTDTQYF

clone_size: -
v_call: TRBV5-4
cdr3_aa: CASSLGTGYPGELFF

clone_size: -
v_call: TRBV28
cdr3_aa: CASSNAGTTFRDTQYF

clone_size: -
v_call: TRBV19
cdr3_aa: CASSTQAVDSTEAFF

clone_size: few
v_call: TRBV7-2
cdr3_aa: CASSFIRGEKLFF

clone_size: -
v_call: TRBV7-2
cdr3_aa: CASSLEKGPNQPQHF

clone_size: -
v_call: TRBV6-6
cdr3_aa: CASSRDRYNQPQHF

clone_size: -
v_call: TRBV11-2
cdr3_aa: CASSLVGQAFF

clone_size: few
v_call: TRBV13
cdr3_aa: CASSPRWGDTEAFF

clone_size: -
v_call: TRBV5-1
cdr3_aa: CASSLDPGSTDTQYF

clone_size: -
v_call: TRBV27
cdr3_aa: CASSFRQPLSGANVLTF

clone_size: once
v_call: TRBV12-5
cdr3_aa: CASGLGGLAEQFF

clone_size: -
v_call: TRBV27
cdr3_aa: CASRPLAGTSTDTQYF

clone_size: -
v_call: TRBV2
cdr3_aa: CASSIQGSNNEQFF

clone_size: -
v_call: TRBV11-3
cdr3_aa: CASSLYRGAGELFF

clone_size: -
v_call: TRBV29-1
cdr3_aa: CSVDRQNGYTF

clone_size: -
v_call: TRBV9
cdr3_aa: CASSVRQQETGQYF

clone_size: once
v_call: TRBV5-1
cdr3_aa: CASRSSGVYGYTF

clone_size: -
v_call: TRBV6-6
cdr3_aa: CASSQLVGEADTQYF

clone_size: -
v_call: TRBV5-4
cdr3_aa: CASNAGGSSGYTF

clone_size: -
v_call: TRBV30
cdr3_aa: CAWSVDRSSGNTIYF

clone_size: -
v_call: TRBV7-2
cdr3_aa: CASSTLAGGSSPLHF

clone_size: -
v_call: TRBV19
cdr3_aa: CASRQGTPIMNTEAFF

clone_size: -
v_call: TRBV5-1
cdr3_aa: CASSLEPGGEGVAFF

clone_size: -
v_call: TRBV7-8
cdr3_aa: CASSTRARLVNTEAFF

clone_size: -
v_call: TRBV9
cdr3_aa: CASSVDLAGVGEQFF

clone_size: -
v_call: TRBV7-2
cdr3_aa: CASSGQTASSYEQYF